This T cell receptor beta chain was found in a study of shared clonotypes between healthy human individuals. V lost 2 bases and J 0 bases, leaving 10 bases between the germline ends. This CDR3 has 14 residues. Germline loops: CDR1 SQVTM, CDR2 ANQGSEA. Data came from immunoSEQ multiplex PCR; TCRdb stores just in-frame clones and leaves some out. The sample shows about 960,000 clones, 76% of them seen only once. This TCR came from a man younger than 30 in good health. What was sequenced was memory CD4+ T cells sorted from blood. Subset defined: CD45RA-negative fraction. This chain joins TRBV29-1 and TRBJ1-1, with TRBD1 as a possible D gene (5 bases). CDR3 loop: CSVESGVVNTEAFF. DNA of the CDR3: TGCAGCGTTGAATCGGGGGTGGTGAACACTGAAGCTTTCTTT.